This is a list of T cell receptor beta chains from one sample in a study of OX40 agonist ivuxolimab in advanced cancers. Libraries were prepared by immunoSEQ multiplex PCR; TCRdb keeps only in-frame clonotypes and omits some of them. Of roughly 20,000 clones listed, 85% to 90% are singletons. The sample here was CD4+ or CD8+ T cells sorted from blood, taken in a trial of the OX40 agonist ivuxolimab. The receptors were gathered from an adult with an advanced solid tumor such as melanoma, head and neck, liver or kidney cancer. Each CDR3 is given with its conserved first and last residue. The D gene is left open where the match is weak. Clone size is given for some rows only: seen once, a few or many times, or a class if the clone is expanded.

d_gene	v_gene	j_gene	abundance	CDR3aa	CDR3nt
TRBD1	TRBV11-2	TRBJ2-7	-	CASSPGTGYEQYF	TGTGCCAGCAGCCCCGGGACAGGTTACGAGCAGTACTTC
TRBD1	TRBV7-6	TRBJ1-1	-	CASSLVGTGALTEAFF	TGTGCCAGCAGCTTAGTGGGGACAGGGGCTTTGACTGAAGCTTTCTTT
TRBD1	TRBV11-2	TRBJ2-7	once	CASSWDRGAYEQYF	TGTGCCAGCAGTTGGGACAGGGGAGCCTACGAGCAGTACTTC
-	TRBV30	TRBJ1-4	-	CAWTDLGGTNEKLFF	TGTGCCTGGACTGATCTGGGGGGAACTAATGAAAAACTGTTTTTT
-	TRBV4-1	TRBJ1-2	-	CASSWNGKGDGYTF	TGCGCCAGCAGCTGGAATGGGAAAGGGGATGGCTACACCTTC
TRBD1	TRBV27	TRBJ1-1	-	CASSVRDRNTEAFF	TGTGCCAGCAGTGTCCGGGACAGGAACACTGAAGCTTTCTTT
-	TRBV5-6	TRBJ2-7	few	CASSPRGPYEQYF	TGTGCCAGCAGCCCCCGGGGGCCCTACGAGCAGTACTTC
-	TRBV27	TRBJ2-1	once	CASSPMVNNEQFF	TGTGCCAGCAGCCCGATGGTTAACAATGAGCAGTTCTTC
-	TRBV7-8	TRBJ1-1	-	CASSFGGAPTEAFF	TGTGCCAGCAGCTTTGGGGGGGCGCCCACTGAAGCTTTCTTT
TRBD1	TRBV10-1	TRBJ1-1	-	CASSEHTGAEAFF	TGCGCCAGCAGTGAGCACACAGGGGCTGAAGCTTTCTTT
-	TRBV19	TRBJ1-1	-	CASSHGGFVAEAFF	TGTGCCAGTTCCCACGGGGGGTTCGTGGCTGAAGCTTTCTTT
-	TRBV11-2	TRBJ2-2	once	CASSLFRADTGELFF	TGTGCCAGCAGCTTATTTAGGGCCGACACCGGGGAGCTGTTTTTT
-	TRBV11-2	TRBJ2-2	-	CASSLLPGTGELFF	TGTGCCAGCAGCTTACTTCCGGGCACCGGGGAGCTGTTTTTT
-	TRBV5-4	TRBJ2-5	-	CASSWGGQVAETQYF	TGTGCCAGCAGCTGGGGGGGACAGGTGGCAGAGACCCAGTACTTC
-	TRBV11-3	TRBJ2-2	-	CASSGPPGDRRPGELFF	TGTGCCAGCAGCGGCCCTCCGGGGGACAGAAGGCCCGGGGAGCTGTTTTTT
-	TRBV19	TRBJ2-1	-	CASRGSSYNEQFF	TGTGCCAGTAGGGGGAGCTCCTACAATGAGCAGTTCTTC
TRBD1	TRBV19	TRBJ2-7	-	CASGDREFSYEQYF	TGTGCCAGTGGTGACAGGGAATTCTCCTACGAGCAGTACTTC
TRBD1	TRBV27	TRBJ2-7	once	CASSYYRGNYEQYF	TGTGCCAGCAGTTATTACAGGGGGAACTACGAGCAGTACTTC
TRBD1	TRBV27	TRBJ1-1	-	CASSLRQGGTEAFF	TGTGCCAGCAGTTTAAGACAGGGAGGCACTGAAGCTTTCTTT
-	TRBV5-4	TRBJ1-1	-	CASSWGSELTEAFF	TGTGCCAGCAGCTGGGGGTCGGAGTTGACTGAAGCTTTCTTT
-	TRBV2	TRBJ2-3	once	CARVDRTDPDTQYF	TGTGCCAGAGTAGACAGGACTGACCCAGATACGCAGTATTTT
TRBD2	TRBV19	TRBJ2-5	-	CASSIPGGTAETQYF	TGTGCCAGTAGTATCCCGGGGGGGACGGCCGAGACCCAGTACTTC
-	TRBV6-1	TRBJ2-1	-	CASSRRQTNEQFF	TGTGCCAGCAGTCGTCGTCAAACCAATGAGCAGTTCTTC
-	TRBV5-1	TRBJ2-3	-	CASSPGGVTSDTQYF	TGCGCCAGCAGCCCTGGAGGGGTTACATCAGATACGCAGTATTTT
-	TRBV4-1	TRBJ1-1	-	CASSQDPAGGLGTEAFF	TGCGCCAGCAGCCAAGACCCCGCAGGCGGGCTTGGCACTGAAGCTTTCTTT
-	TRBV6-1	TRBJ1-3	once	CASSDAHWPDGGNTIYF	TGTGCCAGCAGTGATGCCCATTGGCCGGACGGAGGAAACACCATATATTTT